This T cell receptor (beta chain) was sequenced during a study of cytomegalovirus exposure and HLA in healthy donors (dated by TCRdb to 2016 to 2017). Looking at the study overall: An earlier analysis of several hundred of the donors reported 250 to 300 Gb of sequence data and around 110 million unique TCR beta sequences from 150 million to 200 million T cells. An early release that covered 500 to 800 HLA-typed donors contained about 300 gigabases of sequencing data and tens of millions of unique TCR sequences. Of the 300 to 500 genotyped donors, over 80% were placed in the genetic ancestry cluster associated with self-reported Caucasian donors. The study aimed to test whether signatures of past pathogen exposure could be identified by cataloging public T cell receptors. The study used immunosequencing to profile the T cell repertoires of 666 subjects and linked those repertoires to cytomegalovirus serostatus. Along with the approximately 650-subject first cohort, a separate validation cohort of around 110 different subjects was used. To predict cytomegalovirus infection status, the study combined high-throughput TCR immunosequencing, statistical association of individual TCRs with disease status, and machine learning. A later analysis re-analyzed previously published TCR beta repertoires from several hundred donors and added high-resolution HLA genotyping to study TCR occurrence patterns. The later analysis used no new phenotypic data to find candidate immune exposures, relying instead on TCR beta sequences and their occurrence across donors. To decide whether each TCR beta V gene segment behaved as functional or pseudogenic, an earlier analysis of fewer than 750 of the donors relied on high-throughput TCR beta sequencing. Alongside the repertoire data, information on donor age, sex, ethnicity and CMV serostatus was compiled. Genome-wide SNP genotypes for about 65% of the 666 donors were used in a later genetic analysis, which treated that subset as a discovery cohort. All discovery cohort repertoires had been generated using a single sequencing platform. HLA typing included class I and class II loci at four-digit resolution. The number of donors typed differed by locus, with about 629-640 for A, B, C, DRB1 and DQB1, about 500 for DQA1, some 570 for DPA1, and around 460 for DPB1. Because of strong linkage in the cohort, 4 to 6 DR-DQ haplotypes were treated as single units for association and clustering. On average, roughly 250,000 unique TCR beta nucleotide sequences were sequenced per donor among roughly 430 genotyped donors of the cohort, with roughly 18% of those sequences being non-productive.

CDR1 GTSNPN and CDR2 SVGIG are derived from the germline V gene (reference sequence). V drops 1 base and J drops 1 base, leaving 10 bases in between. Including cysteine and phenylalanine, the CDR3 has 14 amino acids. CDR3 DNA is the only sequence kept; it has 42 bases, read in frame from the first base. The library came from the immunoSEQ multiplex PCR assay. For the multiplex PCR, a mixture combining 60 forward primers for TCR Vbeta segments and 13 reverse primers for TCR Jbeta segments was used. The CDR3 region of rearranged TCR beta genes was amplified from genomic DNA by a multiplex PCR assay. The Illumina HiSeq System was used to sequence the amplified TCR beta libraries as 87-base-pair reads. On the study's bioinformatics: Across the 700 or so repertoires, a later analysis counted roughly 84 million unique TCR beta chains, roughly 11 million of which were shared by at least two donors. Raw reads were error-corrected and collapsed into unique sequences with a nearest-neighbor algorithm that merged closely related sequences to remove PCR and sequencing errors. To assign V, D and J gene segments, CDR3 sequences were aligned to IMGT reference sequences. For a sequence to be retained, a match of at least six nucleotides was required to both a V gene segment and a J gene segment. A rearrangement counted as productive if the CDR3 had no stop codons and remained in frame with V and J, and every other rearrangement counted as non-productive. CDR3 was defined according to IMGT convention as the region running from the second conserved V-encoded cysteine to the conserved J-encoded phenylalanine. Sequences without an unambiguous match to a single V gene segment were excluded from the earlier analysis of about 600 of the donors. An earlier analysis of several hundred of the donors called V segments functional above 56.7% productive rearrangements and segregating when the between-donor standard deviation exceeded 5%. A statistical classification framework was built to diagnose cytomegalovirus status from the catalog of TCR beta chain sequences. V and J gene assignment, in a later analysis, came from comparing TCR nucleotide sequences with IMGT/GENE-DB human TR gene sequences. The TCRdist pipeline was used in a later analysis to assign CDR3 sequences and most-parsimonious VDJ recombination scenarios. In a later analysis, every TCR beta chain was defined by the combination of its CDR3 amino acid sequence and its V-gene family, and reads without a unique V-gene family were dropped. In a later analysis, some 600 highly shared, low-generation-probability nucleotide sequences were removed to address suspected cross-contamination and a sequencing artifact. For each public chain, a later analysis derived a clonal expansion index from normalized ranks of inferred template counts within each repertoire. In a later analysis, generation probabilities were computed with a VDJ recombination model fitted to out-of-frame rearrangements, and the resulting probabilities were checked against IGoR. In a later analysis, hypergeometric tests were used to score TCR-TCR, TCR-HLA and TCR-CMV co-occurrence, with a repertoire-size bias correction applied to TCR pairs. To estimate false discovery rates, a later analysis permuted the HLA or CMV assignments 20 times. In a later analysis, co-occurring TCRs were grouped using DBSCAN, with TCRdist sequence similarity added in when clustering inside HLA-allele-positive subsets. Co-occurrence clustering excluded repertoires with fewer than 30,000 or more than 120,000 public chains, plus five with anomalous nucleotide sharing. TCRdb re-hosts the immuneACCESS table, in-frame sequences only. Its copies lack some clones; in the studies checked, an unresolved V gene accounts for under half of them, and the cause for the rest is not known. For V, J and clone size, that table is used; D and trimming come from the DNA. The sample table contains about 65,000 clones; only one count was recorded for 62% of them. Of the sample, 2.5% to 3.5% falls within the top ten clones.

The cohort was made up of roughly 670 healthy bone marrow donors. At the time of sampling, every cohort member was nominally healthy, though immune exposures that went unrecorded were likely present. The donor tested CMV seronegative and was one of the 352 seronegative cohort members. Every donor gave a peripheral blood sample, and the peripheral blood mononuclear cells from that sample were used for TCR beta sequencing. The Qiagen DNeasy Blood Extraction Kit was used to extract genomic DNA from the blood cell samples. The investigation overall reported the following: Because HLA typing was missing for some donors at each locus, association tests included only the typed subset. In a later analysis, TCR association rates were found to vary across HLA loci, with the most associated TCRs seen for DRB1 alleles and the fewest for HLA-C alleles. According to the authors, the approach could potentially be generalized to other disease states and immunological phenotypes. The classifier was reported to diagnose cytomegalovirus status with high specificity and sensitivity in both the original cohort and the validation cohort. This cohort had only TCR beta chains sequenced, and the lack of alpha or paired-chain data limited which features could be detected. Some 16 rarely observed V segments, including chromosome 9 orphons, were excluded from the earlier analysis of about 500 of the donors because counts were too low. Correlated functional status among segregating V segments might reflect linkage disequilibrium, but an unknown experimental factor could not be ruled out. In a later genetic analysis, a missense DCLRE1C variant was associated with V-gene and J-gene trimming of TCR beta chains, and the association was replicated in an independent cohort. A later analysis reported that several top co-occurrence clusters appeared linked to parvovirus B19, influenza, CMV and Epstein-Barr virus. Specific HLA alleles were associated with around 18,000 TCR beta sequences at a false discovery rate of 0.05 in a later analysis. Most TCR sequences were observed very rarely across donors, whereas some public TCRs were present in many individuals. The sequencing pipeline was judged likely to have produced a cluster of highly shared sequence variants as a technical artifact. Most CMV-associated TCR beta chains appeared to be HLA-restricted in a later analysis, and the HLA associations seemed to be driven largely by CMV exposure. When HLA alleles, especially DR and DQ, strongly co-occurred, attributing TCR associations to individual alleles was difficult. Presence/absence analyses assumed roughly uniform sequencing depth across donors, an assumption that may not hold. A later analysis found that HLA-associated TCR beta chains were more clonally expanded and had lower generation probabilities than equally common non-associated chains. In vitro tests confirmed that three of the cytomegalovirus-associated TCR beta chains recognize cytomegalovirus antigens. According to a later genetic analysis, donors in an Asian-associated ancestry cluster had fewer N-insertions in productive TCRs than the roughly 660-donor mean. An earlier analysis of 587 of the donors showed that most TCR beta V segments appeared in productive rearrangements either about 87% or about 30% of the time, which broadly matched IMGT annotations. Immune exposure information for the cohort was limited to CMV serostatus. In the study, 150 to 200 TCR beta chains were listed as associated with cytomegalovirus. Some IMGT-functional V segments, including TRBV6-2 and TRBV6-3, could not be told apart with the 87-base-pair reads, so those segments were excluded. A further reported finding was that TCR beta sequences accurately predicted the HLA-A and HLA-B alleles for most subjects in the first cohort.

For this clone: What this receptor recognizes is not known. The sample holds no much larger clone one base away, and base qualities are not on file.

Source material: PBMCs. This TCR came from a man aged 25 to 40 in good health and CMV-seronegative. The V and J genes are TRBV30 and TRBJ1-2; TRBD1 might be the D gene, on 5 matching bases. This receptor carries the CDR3 CAWSAGNVNYGYTF. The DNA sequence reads TGTGCCTGGAGTGCAGGGAACGTTAACTATGGCTACACCTTC.